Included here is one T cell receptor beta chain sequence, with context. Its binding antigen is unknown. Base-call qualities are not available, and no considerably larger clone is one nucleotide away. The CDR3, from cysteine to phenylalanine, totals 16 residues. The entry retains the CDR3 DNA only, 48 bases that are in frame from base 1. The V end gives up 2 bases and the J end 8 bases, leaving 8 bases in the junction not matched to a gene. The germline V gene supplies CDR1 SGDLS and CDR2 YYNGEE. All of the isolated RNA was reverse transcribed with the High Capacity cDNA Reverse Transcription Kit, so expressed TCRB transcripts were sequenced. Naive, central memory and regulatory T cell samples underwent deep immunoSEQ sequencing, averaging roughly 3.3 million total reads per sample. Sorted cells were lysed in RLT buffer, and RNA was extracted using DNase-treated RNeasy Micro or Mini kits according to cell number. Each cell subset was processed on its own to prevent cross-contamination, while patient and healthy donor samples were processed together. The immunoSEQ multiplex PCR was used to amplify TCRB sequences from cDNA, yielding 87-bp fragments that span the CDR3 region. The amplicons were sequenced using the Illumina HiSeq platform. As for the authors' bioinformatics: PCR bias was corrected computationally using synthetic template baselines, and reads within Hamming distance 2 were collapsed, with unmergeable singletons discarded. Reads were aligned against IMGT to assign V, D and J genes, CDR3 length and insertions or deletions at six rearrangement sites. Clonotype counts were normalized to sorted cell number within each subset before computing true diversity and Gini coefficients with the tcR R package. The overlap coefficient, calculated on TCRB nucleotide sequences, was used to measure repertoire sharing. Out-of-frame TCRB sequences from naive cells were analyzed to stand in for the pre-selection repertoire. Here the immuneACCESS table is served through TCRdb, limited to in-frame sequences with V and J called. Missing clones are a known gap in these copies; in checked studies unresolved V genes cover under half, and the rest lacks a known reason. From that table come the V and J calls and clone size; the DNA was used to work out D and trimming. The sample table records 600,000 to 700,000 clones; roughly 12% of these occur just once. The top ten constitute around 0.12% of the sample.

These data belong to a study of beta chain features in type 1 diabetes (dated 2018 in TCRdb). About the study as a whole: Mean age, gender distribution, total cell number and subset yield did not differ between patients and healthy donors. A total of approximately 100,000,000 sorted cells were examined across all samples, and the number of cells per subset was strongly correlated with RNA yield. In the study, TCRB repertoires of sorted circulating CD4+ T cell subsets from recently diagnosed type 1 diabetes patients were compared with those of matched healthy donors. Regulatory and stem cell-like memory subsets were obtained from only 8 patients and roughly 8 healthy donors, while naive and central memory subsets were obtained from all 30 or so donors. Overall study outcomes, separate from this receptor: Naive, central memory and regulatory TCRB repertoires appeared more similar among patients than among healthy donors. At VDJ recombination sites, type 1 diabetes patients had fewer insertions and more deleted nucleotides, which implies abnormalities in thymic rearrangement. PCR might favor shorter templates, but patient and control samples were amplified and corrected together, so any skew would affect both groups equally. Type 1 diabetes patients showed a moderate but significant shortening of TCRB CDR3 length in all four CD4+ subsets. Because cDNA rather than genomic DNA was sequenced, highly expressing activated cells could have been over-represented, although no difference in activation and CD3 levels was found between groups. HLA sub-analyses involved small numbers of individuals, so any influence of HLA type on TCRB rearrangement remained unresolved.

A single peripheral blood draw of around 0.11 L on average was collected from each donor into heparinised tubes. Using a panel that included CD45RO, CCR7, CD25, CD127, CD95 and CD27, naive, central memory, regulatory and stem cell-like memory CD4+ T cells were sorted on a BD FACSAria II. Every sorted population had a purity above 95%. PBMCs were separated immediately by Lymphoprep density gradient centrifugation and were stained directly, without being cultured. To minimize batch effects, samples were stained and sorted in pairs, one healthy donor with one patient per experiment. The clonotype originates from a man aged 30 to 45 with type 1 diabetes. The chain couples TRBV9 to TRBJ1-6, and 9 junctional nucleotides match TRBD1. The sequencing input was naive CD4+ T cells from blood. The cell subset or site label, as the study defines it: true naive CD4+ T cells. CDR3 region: CASSVFPGQGDSPLHF. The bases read TGTGCCAGCAGCGTTTTCCCGGGACAGGGTGATTCACCCCTCCACTTT.